This is a list of T cell receptor beta chains from one sample in a study of T-cell memory formation after mild COVID-19. TCRdb independently ran MiXCR on the 5' RACE reads; one entry per CDR3 protein. The sample consists of under 200,000 distinct CDR3 sequences, approximately 12% of them appearing once. Sequenced material: PBMCs or a T cell subset sorted from them (not recorded which). The origin of the receptors is a man aged 18 to 30 who had mild COVID-19 (a few samples of this study predate the infection). Cell type and time point are not known. Both conserved end residues are part of each CDR3. The order of the fields is clone size, D gene, CDR3 length, J gene, V gene, CDR3 DNA, CDR3 protein. D genes are given only for firm matches. Rows may omit the clone size; those that give it use once, few, many or a size class.

abundance: -; d_gene: -; len: 15; j_gene: TRBJ2-2; v_gene: TRBV21-1; CDR3nt: TGTGCCAGCAGCCTGGACAGGGTAAACACCGGGGAGCTGTTTTTT; CDR3aa: CASSLDRVNTGELFF
abundance: -; d_gene: -; len: 13; j_gene: TRBJ2-1; v_gene: TRBV4-2; CDR3nt: TGTGCCAGCAGCCAAGCCAAGGACAATGAGCAGTTCTTC; CDR3aa: CASSQAKDNEQFF
abundance: -; d_gene: -; len: 14; j_gene: TRBJ1-6; v_gene: TRBV20-1; CDR3nt: TGCAGTGCTACGCACTCGGGGGCGAATTCACCCCTCCACTTT; CDR3aa: CSATHSGANSPLHF
abundance: -; d_gene: -; len: 14; j_gene: TRBJ2-5; v_gene: TRBV20-1; CDR3nt: TGCAGTGCTAGAAGAGGGTCGATGTTAGAGACCCAGTACTTC; CDR3aa: CSARRGSMLETQYF
abundance: -; d_gene: -; len: 13; j_gene: TRBJ2-6; v_gene: TRBV28; CDR3nt: TGTGCCAGCAGGATCTCTGGGGCCAACGTCCTGACTTTC; CDR3aa: CASRISGANVLTF
abundance: -; d_gene: TRBD1; len: 14; j_gene: TRBJ1-2; v_gene: TRBV5-6; CDR3nt: TGTGCCAGCAGCCGGGACAGGGCGGGATGGGGCTACACCTTC; CDR3aa: CASSRDRAGWGYTF
abundance: -; d_gene: -; len: 14; j_gene: TRBJ1-4; v_gene: TRBV19; CDR3nt: TGTGCCAGTAGTCGCGGAGGGATTAATGAAAAACTGTTTTTT; CDR3aa: CASSRGGINEKLFF
abundance: -; d_gene: -; len: 14; j_gene: TRBJ1-1; v_gene: TRBV20-1; CDR3nt: TGCAGTGCCGAGGACGGGGGTTTCTACACTGAAGCTTTCTTT; CDR3aa: CSAEDGGFYTEAFF
abundance: many; d_gene: -; len: 16; j_gene: TRBJ2-7; v_gene: TRBV27; CDR3nt: TGTGCCAGCAGTTTAACTTATCAGGCTAGCTCCTACGAGCAGTACTTC; CDR3aa: CASSLTYQASSYEQYF
abundance: few; d_gene: -; len: 12; j_gene: TRBJ1-6; v_gene: TRBV18; CDR3nt: TGTGCCAGCTCACTCGATTATTCACCCCTCCACTTT; CDR3aa: CASSLDYSPLHF
abundance: -; d_gene: -; len: 13; j_gene: TRBJ1-6; v_gene: TRBV6-1; CDR3nt: TGTGCCATCCAGCGGACGGGGAATTCACCCCTCCACTTT; CDR3aa: CAIQRTGNSPLHF
abundance: -; d_gene: -; len: 16; j_gene: TRBJ1-1; v_gene: TRBV7-2; CDR3nt: TGTGCCAGCAGCTTAGCTGAAGCCAGGGGATGGGGTGAAGCTTTCTTT; CDR3aa: CASSLAEARGWGEAFF
abundance: -; d_gene: -; len: 14; j_gene: TRBJ1-1; v_gene: TRBV27; CDR3nt: TGTGCCAGCAGTTTAAGTAGGATAAGTACTGAAGCTTTCTTT; CDR3aa: CASSLSRISTEAFF
abundance: few; d_gene: -; len: 16; j_gene: TRBJ2-2; v_gene: TRBV20-1; CDR3nt: TGCAGTGCTAGAGATCTCGGACAGCCAAACACCGGGGAGCTGTTTTTT; CDR3aa: CSARDLGQPNTGELFF
abundance: few; d_gene: TRBD1; len: 13; j_gene: TRBJ1-1; v_gene: TRBV5-1; CDR3nt: TGCGCCAGCAGCGCAACAGGACAGGCCGAAGCTTTCTTT; CDR3aa: CASSATGQAEAFF
abundance: -; d_gene: TRBD1; len: 17; j_gene: TRBJ2-3; v_gene: TRBV7-3; CDR3nt: TGTGCCAGCAGCCACTGGGCCGGGACAGGGTGGAACGATACGCAGTATTTT; CDR3aa: CASSHWAGTGWNDTQYF
abundance: few; d_gene: -; len: 11; j_gene: TRBJ1-1; v_gene: TRBV2; CDR3nt: TGTGCCAGCAGGGCCAACACTGAAGCTTTCTTT; CDR3aa: CASRANTEAFF
abundance: few; d_gene: -; len: 13; j_gene: TRBJ2-6; v_gene: TRBV6-6; CDR3nt: TGTGCCAGCTTGGGAGCTGGGGCCAACGTCCTGACTTTC; CDR3aa: CASLGAGANVLTF
abundance: once; d_gene: TRBD1; len: 13; j_gene: TRBJ1-1; v_gene: TRBV20-1; CDR3nt: TGCAGTGGCTCAAGGGACAGCCTCACTGAAGCTTTCTTT; CDR3aa: CSGSRDSLTEAFF
abundance: few; d_gene: -; len: 13; j_gene: TRBJ1-2; v_gene: TRBV12-3/TRBV12-4; CDR3nt: TGTGCCAGCAGAGAGACAGCTTTCTATGGCTACACCTTC; CDR3aa: CASRETAFYGYTF
abundance: few; d_gene: -; len: 13; j_gene: TRBJ1-5; v_gene: TRBV12-3/TRBV12-4; CDR3nt: TGTGCCAGCAGTTTAGAGGCGGGAATCATTGGGCATTTT; CDR3aa: CASSLEAGIIGHF
abundance: few; d_gene: -; len: 15; j_gene: TRBJ1-4; v_gene: TRBV7-2; CDR3nt: TGTGCCAGCAGCTTAGGGCTTTGGCGCGGAGAAAAACTGTTTTTT; CDR3aa: CASSLGLWRGEKLFF
abundance: -; d_gene: TRBD1; len: 17; j_gene: TRBJ2-2; v_gene: TRBV12-5; CDR3nt: TGTGCTAGTGGTCTACTCCGTCCCCAGGGGGACACCGGGGAGCTGTTTTTT; CDR3aa: CASGLLRPQGDTGELFF
abundance: -; d_gene: -; len: 12; j_gene: TRBJ2-5; v_gene: TRBV6-2/TRBV6-3; CDR3nt: TGTGCCAGCAGTTACTCGAGTAGGAACCAGTACTTC; CDR3aa: CASSYSSRNQYF
abundance: few; d_gene: TRBD2; len: 14; j_gene: TRBJ2-1; v_gene: TRBV20-1; CDR3nt: TGCAGTGCTAGTGTGAGCGGGGGGGCGAATGAGCAGTTCTTC; CDR3aa: CSASVSGGANEQFF
abundance: many; d_gene: TRBD1; len: 15; j_gene: TRBJ1-6; v_gene: TRBV4-1; CDR3nt: TGCGCCAGCAGCCAAGAGGGACAGGGTAATTCACCCCTCCACTTT; CDR3aa: CASSQEGQGNSPLHF
abundance: -; d_gene: -; len: 14; j_gene: TRBJ2-5; v_gene: TRBV5-1; CDR3nt: TGCGCCAGCAGCTTGGACAGGTCCCAAGAGACCCAGTACTTC; CDR3aa: CASSLDRSQETQYF
abundance: -; d_gene: -; len: 13; j_gene: TRBJ1-5; v_gene: TRBV28; CDR3nt: TGTGCCAGCAACTGGATATTGAATCAGCCCCAGCATTTT; CDR3aa: CASNWILNQPQHF
abundance: -; d_gene: -; len: 16; j_gene: TRBJ1-4; v_gene: TRBV6-2/TRBV6-3; CDR3nt: TGTGCCAGCAGTCCAAGACGTCGGACAGCACCTGAAAAACTGTTTTTT; CDR3aa: CASSPRRRTAPEKLFF
abundance: few; d_gene: -; len: 16; j_gene: TRBJ1-1; v_gene: TRBV12-3/TRBV12-4; CDR3nt: TGTGCCAGCAGATACCCGGCCAGGGTGGAGCACACTGAAGCTTTCTTT; CDR3aa: CASRYPARVEHTEAFF
abundance: few; d_gene: -; len: 13; j_gene: TRBJ1-2; v_gene: TRBV28; CDR3nt: TGTGCCACCCCGAGGGGCAGGGGCTATGGCTACACCTTC; CDR3aa: CATPRGRGYGYTF
abundance: few; d_gene: -; len: 12; j_gene: TRBJ1-4; v_gene: TRBV7-2; CDR3nt: TGTGCCAGCAGCTTAGAGGGTGACAAACTGTTTTTT; CDR3aa: CASSLEGDKLFF
abundance: many; d_gene: TRBD2; len: 18; j_gene: TRBJ2-1; v_gene: TRBV29-1; CDR3nt: TGCAGCGTTGAAGATCCCGTTAGCGGGGGGCCCTCCTACAATGAGCAGTTCTTC; CDR3aa: CSVEDPVSGGPSYNEQFF
abundance: few; d_gene: -; len: 15; j_gene: TRBJ1-1; v_gene: TRBV7-3; CDR3nt: TGTGCCAGCAGCTTAAGGCCGCTGGGTTACACTGAAGCTTTCTTT; CDR3aa: CASSLRPLGYTEAFF
abundance: -; d_gene: TRBD2; len: 17; j_gene: TRBJ2-1; v_gene: TRBV6-6; CDR3nt: TGTGCCAGCAGTTACGCGCCTAGCGGAAGCTCCTACAATGAGCAGTTCTTC; CDR3aa: CASSYAPSGSSYNEQFF
abundance: many; d_gene: -; len: 12; j_gene: TRBJ1-2; v_gene: TRBV2; CDR3nt: TGTGCCAGCAGTGACAGGTTATATGGCTACACCTTC; CDR3aa: CASSDRLYGYTF
abundance: few; d_gene: TRBD1; len: 19; j_gene: TRBJ2-3; v_gene: TRBV7-3; CDR3nt: TGTGCCAGCAGCATCCAGGGGGCGAGTTTGGGGAGCCCGACAGATACGCAGTATTTT; CDR3aa: CASSIQGASLGSPTDTQYF
abundance: few; d_gene: TRBD2; len: 14; j_gene: TRBJ2-7; v_gene: TRBV20-1; CDR3nt: TGCAGTGCCGTACTAGCGGGGGCCCCCTACGAGCAGTACTTC; CDR3aa: CSAVLAGAPYEQYF
abundance: few; d_gene: -; len: 14; j_gene: TRBJ1-2; v_gene: TRBV5-1; CDR3nt: TGCGCCAGCAGCCTCACCTTACCCTGGGATGGCTACACCTTC; CDR3aa: CASSLTLPWDGYTF
abundance: few; d_gene: -; len: 15; j_gene: TRBJ1-1; v_gene: TRBV7-9; CDR3nt: TGTGCCAGCAGCTTAGCAGTTCCCTGGAACACTGAAGCTTTCTTT; CDR3aa: CASSLAVPWNTEAFF
abundance: few; d_gene: -; len: 15; j_gene: TRBJ2-5; v_gene: TRBV4-3; CDR3nt: TGCGCCAGCAGCCGGAACAGGGCTTTAGGTGAGACCCAGTACTTC; CDR3aa: CASSRNRALGETQYF
abundance: few; d_gene: -; len: 13; j_gene: TRBJ1-1; v_gene: TRBV7-3; CDR3nt: TGTGCCAGCAAAAGGCAGATCGACACTGAAGCTTTCTTT; CDR3aa: CASKRQIDTEAFF
abundance: few; d_gene: -; len: 14; j_gene: TRBJ2-5; v_gene: TRBV6-5; CDR3nt: TGTGCCAGCAGGGATACAGGAATCCAAGAGACCCAGTACTTC; CDR3aa: CASRDTGIQETQYF
abundance: -; d_gene: TRBD2; len: 13; j_gene: TRBJ2-5; v_gene: TRBV7-3; CDR3nt: TGTGCCAGCAGCCTGCGGGAGGCTGAGACCCAGTACTTC; CDR3aa: CASSLREAETQYF
abundance: -; d_gene: TRBD1; len: 18; j_gene: TRBJ2-6; v_gene: TRBV5-6; CDR3nt: TGTGCCAGCAGCCTCCTCCGGGACAGACACTCTGGGGCCAACGTCCTGACTTTC; CDR3aa: CASSLLRDRHSGANVLTF
abundance: few; d_gene: TRBD1; len: 14; j_gene: TRBJ1-1; v_gene: TRBV7-9; CDR3nt: TGTGCCAGCAGCTCTAGGACAGGGGAGACTGAAGCTTTCTTT; CDR3aa: CASSSRTGETEAFF
abundance: few; d_gene: -; len: 14; j_gene: TRBJ1-1; v_gene: TRBV3-1; CDR3nt: TGTGCCAGCAGCCAACCAGGGCAGAACACTGAAGCTTTCTTT; CDR3aa: CASSQPGQNTEAFF
abundance: -; d_gene: -; len: 11; j_gene: TRBJ1-2; v_gene: TRBV7-2; CDR3nt: TGTGCCAGCAGCATCCGCTATGGCTACACCTTC; CDR3aa: CASSIRYGYTF